A single sample gave rise to the 27 T cell receptor beta chains below, sequenced in a study of cytomegalovirus exposure and HLA in healthy donors (dated by TCRdb to 2016 to 2017). Libraries were made using the immunoSEQ multiplex PCR assay. For the multiplex PCR, a mixture combining 60 forward primers for TCR Vbeta segments and 13 reverse primers for TCR Jbeta segments was used. The source is immuneACCESS, and TCRdb retained only in-frame sequences with V and J called. Part of the clones is not carried over; for the studies checked, unresolved V genes explain less than half of this, and the remainder is unexplained. The sample table records 55,000 to 80,000 clones; 65% to 70% of these occur just once. The ten largest clones represent less than 25% of the sample. Sequencing used PBMCs. The receptors were gathered from a man aged 35-49 years in good health and CMV-seropositive.

The chain couples TRBV7-8 to TRBJ1-1; no firm D call. The V gene lost 4 bases and the J gene lost 7 bases, with 13 bases spanning the gap. The CDR3 spans 13 residues. Germline values: CDR1 SGHVS, CDR2 FQNEAQ. The CDR3 DNA sequence: TGTGCCAGCAGCTCACAACCCCGCGGTGAAGCTTTCTTT. As protein: CASSSQPRGEAFF. Full variable domain (outside the CDR3, taken from reference TRBV7-8 and TRBJ1-1): GAGVSQSPRYKVAKRGQDVALRCDPISGHVSLFWYQQALGQGPEFLTYFQNEAQLDKSGLPSDRFFAERPEGSVSTLKIQRTQQEDSAVYLCASSSQPRGEAFFGQGTRLTVV.

The rearrangement joins TRBV21-1 to TRBJ2-7; the table's D call TRBD2 went unverified against the DNA. TRBV21-1 counts as a pseudogene. The CDR3 loop spans 16 amino acids. CDR3 in amino acids: CASSSYGVLAAYEQYF. The DNA of the CDR3 is TGTGCCAGCAGCTCCTACGGGGTCTTGGCTGCCTACGAGCAGTACTTC.

The V call is TRBV2, the J call TRBJ1-2; 8 nucleotides agree with TRBD1. The germline V gene has CDR1 SNHLY and CDR2 FYNNEI. This CDR3 spans 15 amino acids. The V gene end was trimmed by 7 bases and the J gene end by 4 bases; junction bases not matched to a gene: 11. The CDR3 DNA reads TGTGCCAGCAACGCCGAGACAGGGGCAACCTATGGCTACACCTTC. It specifies CASNAETGATYGYTF.

The gene calls are TRBV27 and TRBJ1-6; D gene uncertain. The V end lost 4 bases, the J end lost 5 bases, and 9 bases lay between the germline ends. The CDR3 consists of 14 residues. Germline CDR1 MNHEY, CDR2 SMNVEV (reference sequence). Here the CDR3 DNA reads TGTGCCAGCAGTTACGCACAGAATAATTCACCCCTCCACTTT. Translation: CASSYAQNNSPLHF.

The chain has TRBV28 and TRBJ2-2, with a possible D match to TRBD2 (5 bases). Trimming stripped 8 bases from V and 6 bases from J, with 7 bases between. Germline values: CDR1 MDHEN, CDR2 SYDVKM. The CDR3 extends over 11 amino acids. CDR3 sequence: CASWGAGELFF. CDR3 sequence (DNA): TGTGCCAGCTGGGGAGCCGGGGAGCTGTTTTTT.

This clone was detected a few times. The chain is built from TRBV5-5 and TRBJ1-2; D is uncertain. Trimming shortened V by 4 bases and J by 3 bases, and 16 bases separated the two germline ends. Germline CDR1 SGHKS, CDR2 YYEKEE (reference sequence). This CDR3 region has 15 residues. The CDR3 nucleotides read TGTGCCAGCAGCCCTCGAGGCGGGGAACACTATGGCTACACCTTC. Translated: CASSPRGGEHYGYTF.

The J gene is TRBJ1-1, the V gene TRBV7-9, with 7 bases that match TRBD1. The V and J ends lost 5 bases and 5 bases, in that order; junction bases with no gene match: 5. The CDR3 totals 13 residues. Germline V CDR1 and CDR2: SEHNR, FQNEAQ (reference sequence). The CDR3 DNA reads as TGTGCCAGCAGCCGTACAGGGGCGACTGAAGCTTTCTTT. Translation: CASSRTGATEAFF. Based on the CDR3 plus reference TRBV7-9 and TRBJ1-1, the full variable domain is DTGVSQNPRHKITKRGQNVTFRCDPISEHNRLYWYRQTLGQGPEFLTYFQNEAQLEKSRLLSDRFSAERPKGSFSTLEIQRTEQGDSAMYLCASSRTGATEAFFGQGTRLTVV.

This sequence joins TRBV27 and TRBJ1-3; D is possibly TRBD1 (6 bases). The CDR3 covers 13 residues. The V gene's germline CDR1 is MNHEY and CDR2 SMNVEV (reference sequence). V dropped 5 bases and J dropped 4 bases, with 9 bases sitting between them. CDR3 loop: CASSPGQGNTIYF. The CDR3 region has the DNA TGTGCCAGCAGTCCCGGACAGGGAAACACCATATATTTT.

In its sample, this clone was seen a few times. This chain uses TRBV7-9 with TRBJ2-2; possible D gene TRBD1, 6 bases. Germline V CDR1 and CDR2: SEHNR, FQNEAQ (reference sequence). Trimming shortened V by 3 bases and J by 6 bases, and 8 bases separated the two germline ends. The CDR3 spans 13 residues. The CDR3 region is CASSLGTSGELFF. The CDR3, as DNA: TGTGCCAGCAGCTTGGGGACATCCGGGGAGCTGTTTTTT.

This clone was seen only a few times. This chain joins TRBV7-8 and TRBJ1-1; a weak D match, TRBD1 (6 bases). Germline V lookup: CDR1 SGHVS, CDR2 FQNEAQ. The CDR3 totals 15 residues. With 5 bases removed from V and 0 bases from J, the gap between germline ends came to 13 bases. The CDR3 spells CASSVGQFMNTEAFF. The CDR3 nucleotides read TGTGCCAGCAGCGTCGGACAGTTCATGAACACTGAAGCTTTCTTT.

The sample holds a few counts of this clone. V usage is TRBV6-1 and J usage is TRBJ1-2; D is ambiguous. The CDR3 runs 13 residues. Germline CDR1 reads MNHNS; CDR2 reads SASEGT. V lost 7 bases and J lost 1, with 10 bases in between. CDR3 coding DNA: TGTGCCAGCACCAGGATGGGTAACTATGGCTACACCTTC. Protein sequence: CASTRMGNYGYTF.

This rearrangement joins TRBV7-9 to TRBJ1-3; D may be TRBD1 (5 bases). This CDR3 has 16 amino acids. V lost 7 bases and J 0 bases, leaving 16 bases between the germline ends. Germline assignment: CDR1 SEHNR and CDR2 FQNEAQ (reference sequence). This chain's CDR3 is CASTRYDSISGNTIYF. DNA of the CDR3: TGTGCCAGCACTCGTTACGACAGCATCTCTGGAAACACCATATATTTT.

The chain joins TRBV19 to TRBJ2-7; 7 bases map to TRBD1. V shed 5 bases and J 2 bases; nucleotides not matched to a gene: 3. Germline V CDR1 and CDR2: LNHDA, SQIVND (reference sequence). The CDR3 loop spans 13 amino acids. The DNA for the CDR3 is TGTGCCAGTAGTTTAGGGGGCCCCTACGAGCAGTACTTC. This translates into CASSLGGPYEQYF.

Only a few counts were recorded for this clone. The chain couples TRBV5-4 to TRBJ1-2, with D possibly being TRBD1 (5 bases). Trimming removed 1 base from V and 0 bases from J, with 13 bases in between. The germline V gene encodes CDR1 SGHNT and CDR2 YYREEE (reference sequence). The CDR3 is 16 residues long. This CDR3 reads CASSLYQGIPNYGYTF. The CDR3 coding sequence is TGTGCCAGCAGCTTGTATCAGGGCATTCCTAACTATGGCTACACCTTC.

As to this clone: At one end the junction does not follow the germline gene, possibly because of a read error. The chain has TRBV7-7 and TRBJ2-1; D possibly corresponds to TRBD2 (5 bases). This CDR3 spans 12 amino acids. The germline CDR1 and CDR2 sequences are SSHAT and FNYEAQ (reference sequence). The CDR3 nucleotides are TGTGCTAGCAGCCCGATTGAGGGTGGGCAGTTCTTC. Amino acid sequence: CASSPIEGGQFF.

The J gene is TRBJ2-5, the V gene TRBV30, with TRBD2 matching 10 bases. Looked up from germline, CDR1 is GTSNPN and CDR2 is SVGIG (reference sequence). CDR3 length: 14 residues. The junction had 6 bases not matched to a gene; V was cut back by 5 bases and J by 3 bases. The CDR3 coding sequence is TGTGCCTGGGCTATAAGCGGGGGGGAAGAGACCCAGTACTTC. This gives the protein CAWAISGGEETQYF. Full variable domain (remainder filled in from reference TRBV30 and TRBJ2-5): SQTIHQWPATLVQPVGSPLSLECTVEGTSNPNLYWYRQAAGRGLQLLFYSVGIGQISSEVPQNLSASRPQDRQFILSSKKLLLSDSGFYLCAWAISGGEETQYFGPGTRLLVL.

This rearrangement joins TRBV28 to TRBJ2-3, with D hard to call. V was trimmed by 2 bases and J by 1 base, leaving 7 bases between them. CDR3 length: 14 amino acids. From germline, CDR1 is MDHEN and CDR2 SYDVKM. The CDR3 region is CASSLRTGTDTQYF. The CDR3 DNA sequence: TGTGCCAGCAGTTTAAGAACAGGCACAGATACGCAGTATTTT.

This chain connects TRBV30 to TRBJ2-3, with TRBD2 identical over 9 bases. Germline CDR1 and CDR2: GTSNPN and SVGIG (reference sequence). J was trimmed by 4 bases and V by 0 bases; bases with no gene match: 5. CDR3 length equals 15 residues. CDR3 in DNA: TGTGCCTGGAGTGTACGGCGGGGGGGAGCAGATACGCAGTATTTT. As protein: CAWSVRRGGADTQYF.

V and J are TRBV27 and TRBJ1-3; D remains unclear. The CDR3 loop spans 14 amino acids. Trimming left V 6 bases short and J 0 bases short, with 9 bases between. Germline loops: CDR1 MNHEY, CDR2 SMNVEV (reference sequence). DNA for the CDR3: TGTGCCAGCAGCCTCGGGTACTCTGGAAACACCATATATTTT. This codes for CASSLGYSGNTIYF.

This chain connects TRBV28 to TRBJ2-1; 7 bases align to TRBD2. CDR3 size: 11 residues. V shed 6 bases and J 10 bases; nucleotides not matched to a gene: 3. In germline, CDR1 is MDHEN, CDR2 SYDVKM. CDR3 coding DNA: TGTGCCAGCAGCCTCGGGAGGGAGCAGTTCTTC. Translating gives CASSLGREQFF.

The gene calls are TRBV2 and TRBJ2-2, with 8 bases matching TRBD1. Germline V lookup: CDR1 SNHLY, CDR2 FYNNEI. The CDR3 is 14 residues long. V shed 8 bases, J shed 7 bases, and the junction held 9 bases outside the gene matches. CDR3 protein: CASRAGQGNGELFF. The CDR3 DNA follows: TGTGCCAGCCGGGCCGGACAGGGAAACGGGGAGCTGTTTTTT.

The rearrangement links TRBV5-1 to TRBJ1-1; D is undetermined. With 1 base removed from V and 4 bases from J, the gap between germline ends came to 5 bases. CDR3 length: 12 residues. Looked up from germline, CDR1 is SGHRS and CDR2 is YFSETQ. The CDR3 sequence: CASSLPGTEAFF. DNA for the CDR3: TGCGCCAGCAGCTTGCCCGGCACTGAAGCTTTCTTT. Using reference TRBV5-1 and TRBJ1-1 for the parts outside the CDR3, the full variable domain is KAGVTQTPRYLIKTRGQQVTLSCSPISGHRSVSWYQQTPGQGLQFLFEYFSETQRNKGNFPGRFSGRQFSNSRSEMNVSTLELGDSALYLCASSLPGTEAFFGQGTRLTVV.

This clone was picked up a small number of times. The V gene is TRBV7-9, the J gene TRBJ1-1; D gene uncertain. This CDR3 contains 12 residues. V dropped 3 bases and J dropped 3 bases, with 5 bases sitting between them. CDR1 is SEHNR and CDR2 is FQNEAQ in the germline V gene (reference sequence). The DNA for the CDR3 is TGTGCCAGCAGCTTCCTGTACACTGAAGCTTTCTTT. Translating gives CASSFLYTEAFF.

The J gene is TRBJ2-5, the V gene TRBV5-1; TRBD1 agrees at 7 bases. The germline V gene has CDR1 SGHRS and CDR2 YFSETQ. This CDR3 contains 15 residues. V lost 4 bases to trimming and J lost 2 bases; unmatched junction nucleotides: 8. CDR3 sequence: CASSLQDRLQETQYF. The CDR3 DNA reads TGCGCCAGCAGCCTACAGGACAGGCTGCAAGAGACCCAGTACTTC.

The chain links TRBV2 to TRBJ2-5; D ambiguous. The tail of the sequence fits TRBJ2-7 better, so the J call may be wrong. CDR3 size: 14 residues. Germline V CDR1 and CDR2: SNHLY, FYNNEI. In DNA, the CDR3 is TGTGCCAGCAGAAGTCGTGCGTCCGAAAGCGAGCAGTACTTC. Amino acid sequence: CASRSRASESEQYF.

This chain uses TRBV28 with TRBJ1-5, with 7 positions matching TRBD1. The V gene end was trimmed by 5 bases and the J gene end by 6 bases; junction bases not matched to a gene: 10. The length of the CDR3 is 15 residues. Germline V CDR1 and CDR2: MDHEN, SYDVKM. In nucleotides, the CDR3 is TGTGCCAGCAGTCTACACAGGGGAGACGCTCAGCCCCAGCATTTT. Its translation: CASSLHRGDAQPQHF.

The rearrangement uses TRBV5-1 and TRBJ1-2; D perhaps matches TRBD1 (5 bases). Germline loops: CDR1 SGHRS, CDR2 YFSETQ. V dropped 2 bases and J dropped 5 bases, with 10 bases sitting between them. The CDR3 loop spans 13 amino acids. Here the CDR3 reads CASSLDGGYGYTF. CDR3 DNA sequence: TGCGCCAGCAGCTTAGACGGGGGGTATGGCTACACCTTC.